A selection of T cell receptor beta chains follows, all from one sample in a study of T cell changes during pregnancy in multiple sclerosis. Some clones are missing from TCRdb's copy, which holds only in-frame ones; the method was immunoSEQ multiplex PCR. This sample carries over 50,000 clones, 93% of them seen once, and the ten largest clones take 1.5% to 2%. Sequencing used peripheral blood, obtained in the second trimester of pregnancy. These receptors all stem from a female donor with multiple sclerosis, enrolled in a pregnancy study. CDR3s include the opening cysteine and the closing phenylalanine or tryptophan. The D gene is left open where the match is weak. The listing skips clone size in some rows; elsewhere it reads once, few, many or a size class.

clone_size d_call j_call v_call cdr3_nt cdr3_aa
. TRBD1 TRBJ1-5 TRBV18 TGTGCCAGCTCACCTGGACAGGGGAATAATCAGCCCCAGCATTTT CASSPGQGNNQPQHF
. TRBD2 TRBJ2-1 TRBV9 TGTGCCAGCAGAGGGAATCGGGACCATAGCGGGGCGGATGGGGATGAGCAGTTCTTC CASRGNRDHSGADGDEQFF
. TRBD1 TRBJ2-3 TRBV11-2 TGTGCCAGCAGCTTCCGACAGGGGTTGACAGATACGCAGTATTTT CASSFRQGLTDTQYF
. . TRBJ2-1 TRBV28 TGTGCCAGCAGTTTCCTCAGGGAAACCTACAATGAGCAGTTCTTC CASSFLRETYNEQFF
. TRBD1 TRBJ1-5 TRBV19 TGTGCCAGTAGTGAACAGGGGGCAGGTCAGCCCCAGCATTTT CASSEQGAGQPQHF
. TRBD2 TRBJ2-1 TRBV6-6 TGTGCCAGCAGTTATCCAGGACTAGCGGAAGATGAGCAGTTCTTC CASSYPGLAEDEQFF
. TRBD1 TRBJ2-7 TRBV19 TGTGCCAGTACTCCGACAGGGGGTGGATACGAGCAGTACTTC CASTPTGGGYEQYF
. TRBD2 TRBJ2-5 TRBV5-1 TGCGCCAGCAGCGAGGACGGACTAGGAGCAGAGACCCAGTACTTC CASSEDGLGAETQYF
. . TRBJ2-5 TRBV7-2 TGTGCCAGCAGCTTAGTGGCAGGGAGGCAAGAGACCCAGTACTTC CASSLVAGRQETQYF
. TRBD2 TRBJ2-7 TRBV7-2 TGTGCCAGCAGCCCAGGACTAGGTACCTACGAGCAGTACTTC CASSPGLGTYEQYF
. TRBD1 TRBJ2-7 TRBV29-1 TGCAGCGTTGAACCATACAGGGGGCAGAGCTCCTACGAGCAGTACTTC CSVEPYRGQSSYEQYF
many . TRBJ2-1 TRBV14 TGTGCCAGCAGCCATCTGAGGAATGAGCAGTTCTTC CASSHLRNEQFF
. . TRBJ2-7 TRBV18 TGTGCCAGCTCATTCGGAGGGCAGGGAAGGTCCGAGCAGTACTTC CASSFGGQGRSEQYF
. . TRBJ2-5 TRBV28 TGTGCCAGCAGTTCCCCCCTGGGGACTCTGGAAGAGACCCAGTACTTC CASSSPLGTLEETQYF
. . TRBJ1-2 TRBV13 TGTGCCAGCAGCTTAGGGACAAGAGCTAACTATGGCTACACCTTC CASSLGTRANYGYTF
once . TRBJ1-5 TRBV19 TGTGCCAGTAGTGCACAGAGAGGCAATCAGCCCCAGCATTTT CASSAQRGNQPQHF
. TRBD1 TRBJ1-1 TRBV10-3 TGTGCCATCAGTGAGTCGACAGGGTTGGACACTGAAGCTTTCTTT CAISESTGLDTEAFF
. TRBD1 TRBJ2-2 TRBV6-5 TGTGCCAGCAGTCCTCCGGGACAGGGCGCCGGGGAGCTGTTTTTT CASSPPGQGAGELFF
. . TRBJ1-3 TRBV16 TGTGCCAGCAGCTCGTGGACTCCTGGAAACACCATATATTTT CASSSWTPGNTIYF
. TRBD1 TRBJ1-2 TRBV19 TGTGCCAGTAGGGGACAGGCCCTGGGGGGCTACACCTTC CASRGQALGGYTF
. . TRBJ1-2 TRBV11-3 TGTGCCAGCAGCTTAGATGCTGCAGGCCCTAACTATGGCTACACCTTC CASSLDAAGPNYGYTF
once . TRBJ2-1 TRBV7-2 TGTGCCAGCAGCTTGGTTGACTACACAACAAACAATGAGCAGTTCTTC CASSLVDYTTNNEQFF
. TRBD2 TRBJ2-2 TRBV18 TGTGCCAGCTCACCTCAACTAGCGGGAGGCTCTAGCGGGGAGCTGTTTTTT CASSPQLAGGSSGELFF
. TRBD2 TRBJ2-2 TRBV25-1 TGTGCCAGCAGTGAATGGCTAGCGGGAGGGGGGCCCGGGGAGCTGTTTTTT CASSEWLAGGGPGELFF
. . TRBJ2-1 TRBV5-6 TGTGCCAGCAGCTTGGGGACTTTGAGCTCCTACAATGAGCAGTTCTTC CASSLGTLSSYNEQFF
. TRBD2 TRBJ2-3 TRBV7-3 TGTGCCAGCAGCCTAGCGGGAGCTGCCGATACGCAGTATTTT CASSLAGAADTQYF
. TRBD1 TRBJ2-2 TRBV4-2 TGTGCCAGCAGCCTCCCCTGGCAGACAGGGGGCAGCTCCCTAAACACCGGGGAGCTGTTTTTT CASSLPWQTGGSSLNTGELFF
. TRBD1 TRBJ2-5 TRBV19 TGTGCCACTAAGTCATACGGGACAGAAGAGACCCAGTACTTC CATKSYGTEETQYF
. TRBD2 TRBJ2-5 TRBV18 TGTGCCAGCTCACCACTACAAATAGCGGGAGTCGAGACCCAGTACTTC CASSPLQIAGVETQYF
. TRBD2 TRBJ2-1 TRBV7-9 TGTGCCAGTGGGGGGACTAGCGGGTTCCAGAGCTCCTACAATGAGCAGTTCTTC CASGGTSGFQSSYNEQFF
. TRBD1 TRBJ1-2 TRBV9 TGTGCCAGCAGCAGACGACAGGGGTACGGCTACACCTTC CASSRRQGYGYTF
. TRBD2 TRBJ2-3 TRBV14 TGTGCCAGCAGCCACCCCGGGACTAGCGGGAGGGCCACTAATACGCAGTATTTT CASSHPGTSGRATNTQYF
. TRBD1 TRBJ1-1 TRBV6-1 TGTGCCAGCAGTGAAAGGGGGCACACTGAAGCTTTCTTT CASSERGHTEAFF
. . TRBJ2-1 TRBV9 TGTGCCAGCAGCGTAAGGGACTCCCGGGGTGGGCAGTTCTTC CASSVRDSRGGQFF
. TRBD1 TRBJ1-1 TRBV19 TGTGCCAGTAGAATAGATAGGGCAGGGGGCACTGAAGCTTTCTTT CASRIDRAGGTEAFF
. TRBD2 TRBJ2-1 TRBV28 TGTGCCAGCAGCTGGGGGGGAGGTTTAATCTACAATGAGCAGTTCTTC CASSWGGGLIYNEQFF
. TRBD1 TRBJ2-5 TRBV7-9 TGTGCCAGCAGCGACGGGGACAGTTGGGAGACCCAGTACTTC CASSDGDSWETQYF
. TRBD1 TRBJ2-7 TRBV19 TGTGCCAGTAGTCTTTCGGGACAGGGGTTCTACGAGCAGTACTTC CASSLSGQGFYEQYF
. TRBD1 TRBJ2-2 TRBV7-9 TGTGCCAGCAGCCACCTGAAACCGGGACAGGGCACCGGGGAGCTGTTTTTT CASSHLKPGQGTGELFF
. TRBD1 TRBJ2-1 TRBV29-1 TGCAGCGTTGTGATCCTTAGGACAGGGAATGAGCAGTTCTTC CSVVILRTGNEQFF
. . TRBJ2-7 TRBV7-9 TGTGCCAGCAGCCCCCCCGGAGCGGAGGAGCAGTACTTC CASSPPGAEEQYF
. . TRBJ2-7 TRBV11-2 TGTGCCAGCAGCCCGGAGGGACTGACGACCTCCCCTTTCTACGAGCAGTACTTC CASSPEGLTTSPFYEQYF
. TRBD2 TRBJ2-1 TRBV10-3 TGTGCCATCAGTGCCACGACGGGAGGTAATGAGCAGTTCTTC CAISATTGGNEQFF
. . TRBJ2-6 TRBV27 TGTGCCAGCCGTCGGGGAAATGAGGCCAACGTCCTGACTTTC CASRRGNEANVLTF
. . TRBJ2-7 TRBV27 TGTGCCAGCAGTCCCTCGGGGTCCTACGAGCAGTACTTC CASSPSGSYEQYF
once . TRBJ2-7 TRBV6-1 TGTGCCAGCGGGGCAGGGTGGGACGAGCAGTACTTC CASGAGWDEQYF
. TRBD1 TRBJ2-1 TRBV7-2 TGTGCCAGCAGTGAACAGGGGTACAATGAGCAGTTCTTC CASSEQGYNEQFF
once . TRBJ1-5 TRBV25-1 TGTGCCAGCAGTGAATGGGCAAAGAATCAGCCCCAGCATTTT CASSEWAKNQPQHF
. TRBD2 TRBJ2-1 TRBV5-1 TGCGCCAGTGGGGTAACCGGGACTACGTACAATGAGCAGTTCTTC CASGVTGTTYNEQFF
. . TRBJ2-7 TRBV14 TGTGCCAGCAGCCAAGATCTCGGTTCCGGCGAGCAGTACTTC CASSQDLGSGEQYF
. TRBD1 TRBJ1-3 TRBV6-6 TGTGCCAGCAGTTTTAGACAGGGTTCGGTAAACACCATATATTTT CASSFRQGSVNTIYF
once . TRBJ2-2 TRBV6-5 TGTGCCAGCAGTCTCAGGACGAACACCGGGGAGCTGTTTTTT CASSLRTNTGELFF
. . TRBJ1-5 TRBV5-8 TGTGCCAGCAGCTTGGGGACCGGGACACTCAGCAATCAGCCCCAGCATTTT CASSLGTGTLSNQPQHF
. TRBD1 TRBJ2-1 TRBV7-2 TGTGCCAGCAGCGCCCCGGGTAGCAGGGGGCTCACTGAGCAGTTCTTC CASSAPGSRGLTEQFF